This TCR beta chain was observed in a study of identical twins. About this clonotype: What it binds is not known.

Findings and limits, study-wide: There was more out-of-frame TCR alpha sharing in monozygotic twins than models estimated.

A single record per CDR3 protein comes from TCRdb applying MiXCR to the 5' RACE reads. The sample lists under 300,000 distinct CDR3 sequences, about 13% occurring once. V was trimmed by 2 bases and J by 1 base, leaving 5 bases between them. The CDR3 consists of 14 residues. Germline CDR1 reads SGHVS; CDR2 reads FNYEAQ. This sample was shared with a second study, whose subject was yellow fever vaccine responses in identical twins.

This clonotype was sampled from a woman in her late teens or twenties in good health. The V call is TRBV7-6, the J call TRBJ2-2; D gene unclear. Sequencing was carried out using memory (CD45RO+) T cells sorted from blood. In DNA, the CDR3 is TGTGCCAGCAGCTTACTGAAGAACACCGGGGAGCTGTTTTTT. The encoded protein is CASSLLKNTGELFF.